Presented here are 14 T cell receptor beta chains from one specimen sequenced in a study of T cell responses to AZD1222 COVID-19 vaccine. Assay used: immunoSEQ multiplex PCR; TCRdb lists only in-frame clones, some missing. The data contain around 160,000 clones, roughly four fifths of them seen just once; the ten biggest clones take up around 4.3%. This material consisted of peripheral blood, taken on day 0 of MenACWY control vaccination. These receptors were taken from an adult in good health.

The chain recombines TRBV5-1 with TRBJ2-5, with 10 bases matching TRBD2. Germline V gene data show CDR1 as SGHRS and CDR2 as YFSETQ. The V and J ends lost 1 base and 2 bases, in that order; junction bases with no gene match: 2. This CDR3 spans 15 amino acids. This chain's CDR3 is CASSLLAGAQETQYF. As DNA, the CDR3 is TGCGCCAGCAGCTTGCTAGCGGGGGCTCAAGAGACCCAGTACTTC.

This sequence joins TRBV7-9 and TRBJ1-4; 7 bases fit TRBD1. The V segment lost 4 bases and the J segment 7 bases; nucleotides outside the gene matches: 6. The CDR3 loop spans 14 amino acids. Germline CDR1 and CDR2: SEHNR and FQNEAQ (reference sequence). The CDR3 loop is CASSSTGTAEKLFF. As DNA, the CDR3 is TGTGCCAGCAGCTCCACCGGGACAGCTGAAAAACTGTTTTTT.

This chain joins TRBV21-1 and TRBJ2-1; the table's D call of TRBD2 was not tested on the DNA. TRBV21-1 is given as a pseudogene. This CDR3 has 17 residues. The CDR3 DNA is TGTGCCAGCAGCAAAGAGGGAACTAGCGGGGGGGCCGATGAGCAGTTCTTC. It translates to CASSKEGTSGGADEQFF.

V and J are TRBV6-5 and TRBJ2-2; 7 nucleotides align to TRBD1. Germline assignment: CDR1 MNHEY and CDR2 SVGAGI. CDR3 length: 15 amino acids. V was pared by 5 bases and J by 7 bases, with 10 bases of the junction left unmatched. The CDR3 region is CASSRDDRAIGELFF. CDR3 nucleotide sequence: TGTGCCAGCAGTCGCGATGACAGGGCGATCGGGGAGCTGTTTTTT.

The chain uses TRBV5-6 and TRBJ2-7, with D tentatively TRBD2 (7 bases). The V end lost 5 bases, the J end lost 2 bases, and 20 bases lay between the germline ends. Germline V gives CDR1 SGHDT, CDR2 YYEEEE. The length of the CDR3 is 16 residues. The CDR3 DNA is TGTGCCAGCAGGCCTCGGGGGGCGGGGGCTGCCTACGAGCAGTACGTC. This encodes CASRPRGAGAAYEQYV.

On this clone: This sample also contains other DNA sequences that code for the same CDR3. This rearrangement joins TRBV7-6 to TRBJ1-1; 10 bases are a match to TRBD1. J lost 0 bases, V lost 3 bases, and 1 base had no gene match. The germline gives CDR1 SGHVS, CDR2 FNYEAQ. The length of the CDR3 is 15 residues. In DNA, the CDR3 is TGTGCCAGCAGCTTGGGGACAGGGGTGAACACTGAAGCTTTCTTT. Protein: CASSLGTGVNTEAFF.

The chain carries TRBV6-4 and TRBJ1-3; possible D gene TRBD1, 6 bases. Per germline, CDR1 MRHNA and CDR2 SNTAGT. The V end was cut by 5 bases, the J end by 0 bases, with 14 bases between. The CDR3 length is 16 residues. The CDR3 DNA sequence: TGTGCCAGCAGTAAGACAGGTAGACCCTCTGGAAACACCATATATTTT. This codes for CASSKTGRPSGNTIYF.

The chain has TRBV15 and TRBJ1-6; D is perhaps TRBD1 (6 bases). The CDR3 extends over 17 amino acids. Trimming shortened V by 0 bases and J by 4 bases, and 13 bases separated the two germline ends. CDR1 and CDR2 (germline): LNHNV, YYDKDF (reference sequence). DNA of the CDR3: TGTGCCACCAGCAGAGAGGGGGCAGACAATTATAATTCACCCCTCCACTTT. The encoded protein is CATSREGADNYNSPLHF.

V gene TRBV12-5 combines with J gene TRBJ1-1; D gene unclear. There are 14 residues in the CDR3. The germline V gene encodes CDR1 LGHNT and CDR2 FRNRAP. With 1 base removed from V and 1 base from J, the gap between germline ends came to 7 bases. The CDR3 reads CASGLGLENTEAFF. CDR3 DNA sequence: TGTGCTAGTGGTTTGGGCCTGGAGAACACTGAAGCTTTCTTT. The complete variable domain, with remaining parts taken from reference TRBV12-5 and TRBJ1-1, reads DARVTQTPRHKVTEMGQEVTMRCQPILGHNTVFWYRQTMMQGLELLAYFRNRAPLDDSGMPKDRFSAEMPDATLATLKIQPSEPRDSAVYFCASGLGLENTEAFFGQGTRLTVV.

This rearrangement joins TRBV27 to TRBJ1-1, with 7 bases aligning to TRBD1. The CDR3 is 15 amino acids. V dropped 8 bases and J dropped 0; count of bases not matched to a gene: 9. Germline CDR1 reads MNHEY; CDR2 reads SMNVEV (reference sequence). CDR3 bases: TGTGCCAGCGGCTGGACAGGCGTCTTGAACACTGAAGCTTTCTTT. This translates into CASGWTGVLNTEAFF.

Written as DNA, the CDR3 is TGTGCCAGCAGTTACGGGACAGGGGTTTCACCCCTCCACTTT. Protein sequence: CASSYGTGVSPLHF. The chain combines TRBV6-6 with TRBJ1-6; 10 nucleotides line up with TRBD1. Germline trimming cut 2 bases from V and 9 bases from J; bases unmatched to any gene: 1. The CDR3 consists of 14 residues. Germline V gives CDR1 MNHNY, CDR2 SVGAGI (reference sequence).

This clone was found once. The chain carries TRBV5-1 and TRBJ1-5; 7 bases are a match to TRBD1. The germline V gene has CDR1 SGHRS and CDR2 YFSETQ. The CDR3 has 13 amino acids. V shed 7 bases and J 5 bases; nucleotides not matched to a gene: 6. The CDR3 is CASSEGGHQPQHF. CDR3 nucleotide sequence: TGCGCCAGCTCGGAAGGGGGCCATCAGCCCCAGCATTTT.

The chain couples TRBV5-1 to TRBJ2-5; D uncertain. The V and J ends lost 4 bases and 1 base respectively, with 11 bases between them. The CDR3 extends over 14 amino acids. CDR1 and CDR2 (germline): SGHRS, YFSETQ. CDR3: CASSPMTRQETQYF. CDR3 in DNA: TGCGCCAGCAGCCCAATGACGCGCCAAGAGACCCAGTACTTC. The full variable domain, with the rest looked up from reference TRBV5-1 and TRBJ2-5, is KAGVTQTPRYLIKTRGQQVTLSCSPISGHRSVSWYQQTPGQGLQFLFEYFSETQRNKGNFPGRFSGRQFSNSRSEMNVSTLELGDSALYLCASSPMTRQETQYFGPGTRLLVL.

This clone was found once. The rearrangement uses TRBV2 and TRBJ1-5; 9 nucleotides match TRBD1. With V trimmed by 5 bases and J by 3 bases, 8 bases remained unmatched. In germline, CDR1 is SNHLY, CDR2 FYNNEI. The CDR3 contains 16 residues. The CDR3 DNA reads TGTGCCAGCAGTAAGGGACAGGGCTTGAACAATCAGCCCCAGCATTTT. Amino acids: CASSKGQGLNNQPQHF.